This record covers a single TCR beta chain. The data originate from a study of blood T cell repertoires in COVID-19. The CDR3 is 15 amino acids. V dropped 0 bases and J dropped 8; count of bases not matched to a gene: 9. Germline-derived CDR1 and CDR2 are MGHRA and YSYEKL. Clones were read by immunoSEQ multiplex PCR, and TCRdb kept only the in-frame ones, dropping some. The table includes tens of thousands of clones, roughly 80% detected once. The TCR was taken from a man between 70 and 80 years old with acute or convalescent COVID-19. Sequencing was performed on peripheral blood. The chain couples TRBV4-1 to TRBJ1-1; 7 nucleotides agree with TRBD1. The CDR3 DNA reads TGCGCCAGCAGCCAAGATCGGGGACAGAGTTACGAAGCTTTCTTT. Translated: CASSQDRGQSYEAFF.